These T cell receptor beta chains were read from a single sample in a study of T cell repertoires in cytomegalovirus infection. TCRdb reprocessed the reads with MiXCR, giving one entry per CDR3 protein. The data contain approximately 990,000 distinct CDR3 sequences, about 33% of them seen just once; the ten biggest clones take up 10% to 15%. These receptors have no known antigen. The sequences come from cultured CD8+ T cells from PBMCs, collected from culture after CMV antigen stimulation. The source of these receptors is a human donor in good health (CMV status not recorded). Some clones in this sample may be carry-over from other donors' samples. CDR3s include the opening cysteine and the closing phenylalanine or tryptophan. Each record gives: J gene, clone size, D gene, V gene, CDR3 DNA, CDR3 protein. D genes are given only for firm matches. Clone size is shown for a subset of rows, as once, few, many or a class of expanded clone.

J gene: TRBJ1-5
clone size: many
D gene: TRBD1
V gene: TRBV6-2/TRBV6-3
CDR3 DNA: TGTGCCAGCAGTCCGGACAGGGGGGGCAATCAGCCCCAGCATTTT
CDR3 protein: CASSPDRGGNQPQHF

J gene: TRBJ2-7
clone size: -
D gene: TRBD2
V gene: TRBV27
CDR3 DNA: TGTGCCAGCAAGAAAGCGGGGAGTAGCTCCTACGAGCAGTACTTC
CDR3 protein: CASKKAGSSSYEQYF

J gene: TRBJ2-7
clone size: few
D gene: -
V gene: TRBV4-1
CDR3 DNA: TGCGCCAGCAGCCAAGACCGAGGGCATAGGGAGCAGTACTTC
CDR3 protein: CASSQDRGHREQYF

J gene: TRBJ1-1
clone size: -
D gene: TRBD1
V gene: TRBV7-9
CDR3 DNA: TGTGCCAACGACGATAGATGGACAGGGGGCCTGGACACTGAAGCTTTCTTT
CDR3 protein: CANDDRWTGGLDTEAFF

J gene: TRBJ2-1
clone size: -
D gene: -
V gene: TRBV13
CDR3 DNA: TGTGCCAGCAGCTTAACGGGGGCCTCAGCCTACAATGAGCAGTTCTTC
CDR3 protein: CASSLTGASAYNEQFF

J gene: TRBJ2-1
clone size: -
D gene: -
V gene: TRBV2
CDR3 DNA: TGTGCCAGCACTAAAACACCGAATGAGCAGTTCTTC
CDR3 protein: CASTKTPNEQFF

J gene: TRBJ1-2
clone size: few
D gene: -
V gene: TRBV29-1
CDR3 DNA: TGCAGCGTTGAAGGGATCGGGAACTATGGCTACACCTTC
CDR3 protein: CSVEGIGNYGYTF

J gene: TRBJ2-4
clone size: -
D gene: TRBD1
V gene: TRBV27
CDR3 DNA: TGTGCCAACAGTCCCCGACAGGGCTTAGTAGTATACATTCAGTACTTC
CDR3 protein: CANSPRQGLVVYIQYF

J gene: TRBJ2-2
clone size: -
D gene: -
V gene: TRBV6-5
CDR3 DNA: TGTGCCAGCAGTTACGCCAGATACACCGGGGAGCTGTTTTTT
CDR3 protein: CASSYARYTGELFF

J gene: TRBJ2-7
clone size: -
D gene: TRBD1
V gene: TRBV7-6
CDR3 DNA: TGTGCCAGCAGCTACCGGACAGGGCCGAGCGAGCAGTACTTC
CDR3 protein: CASSYRTGPSEQYF

J gene: TRBJ2-5
clone size: -
D gene: TRBD1
V gene: TRBV6-1
CDR3 DNA: TGTGCCAGCTCCCAGGACAGGGGGCGAGGGGGACAAGAGACCCAGTACTTC
CDR3 protein: CASSQDRGRGGQETQYF

J gene: TRBJ1-5
clone size: few
D gene: -
V gene: TRBV7-8
CDR3 DNA: TGTGCCAGCAGCCCTAGGAAACAGGGCCTACGTAGCAATCAGCCCCAGCATTTT
CDR3 protein: CASSPRKQGLRSNQPQHF

J gene: TRBJ1-2
clone size: few
D gene: -
V gene: TRBV7-9
CDR3 DNA: TGTGCCAGCAGCCCCCCGGGAGCCCTATGGGCTTTAGGCTACACCTTC
CDR3 protein: CASSPPGALWALGYTF

J gene: TRBJ2-1
clone size: few
D gene: -
V gene: TRBV7-9
CDR3 DNA: TGTGCCAGCAGCTTAGGATGGGAGCGGGCCTCTAACAATGAGCAGTTCTTC
CDR3 protein: CASSLGWERASNNEQFF

J gene: TRBJ1-5
clone size: few
D gene: TRBD1
V gene: TRBV10-2
CDR3 DNA: TGCGCCAGCAGCTTAATTCCTCAGGGGGCGAAAAATCAGCCCCAGCATTTT
CDR3 protein: CASSLIPQGAKNQPQHF

J gene: TRBJ1-2
clone size: -
D gene: -
V gene: TRBV12-3/TRBV12-4
CDR3 DNA: TGTGCCAGCAGTTCCCCTGTCCTGGGGAACTATGGCTACACCTTC
CDR3 protein: CASSSPVLGNYGYTF

J gene: TRBJ1-5
clone size: -
D gene: -
V gene: TRBV25-1
CDR3 DNA: TGTGCCAGCAGCCACCGCGGGGGGAATCAGCCCCAGCATTTT
CDR3 protein: CASSHRGGNQPQHF

J gene: TRBJ2-1
clone size: -
D gene: TRBD1
V gene: TRBV4-2
CDR3 DNA: TGTGCCAGCAGCCCCCTGACAGGGTTGCACAATGAGCAGTTCTTC
CDR3 protein: CASSPLTGLHNEQFF

J gene: TRBJ2-3
clone size: many
D gene: -
V gene: TRBV5-4
CDR3 DNA: TGTGCCAGCAGCTTATCAATAGATACGCAGTATTTT
CDR3 protein: CASSLSIDTQYF

J gene: TRBJ1-1
clone size: few
D gene: TRBD1
V gene: TRBV27
CDR3 DNA: TGTGCCAGCAGTCCCAGGGGGCGGGTGAACACTGAAGCTTTCTTT
CDR3 protein: CASSPRGRVNTEAFF

J gene: TRBJ2-7
clone size: -
D gene: -
V gene: TRBV29-1
CDR3 DNA: TGCAGCGTTGAAGGGGCGGGAATGGACTACGAGCAGTACTTC
CDR3 protein: CSVEGAGMDYEQYF

J gene: TRBJ1-1
clone size: -
D gene: -
V gene: TRBV12-3/TRBV12-4
CDR3 DNA: TGTGCCAGCAGTTACCACAGTGGAGTCGAAGCTTTCTTT
CDR3 protein: CASSYHSGVEAFF

J gene: TRBJ2-3
clone size: -
D gene: -
V gene: TRBV27
CDR3 DNA: TGTGCCACTACGCCCGGGACCACCTGGAATACGCAGTATTTT
CDR3 protein: CATTPGTTWNTQYF

J gene: TRBJ2-2
clone size: -
D gene: -
V gene: TRBV6-5
CDR3 DNA: TGTGCCAGCAGTTATCGAATAGGACATATCGGGGAGCTGTTTTTT
CDR3 protein: CASSYRIGHIGELFF

J gene: TRBJ2-1
clone size: -
D gene: TRBD2
V gene: TRBV7-9
CDR3 DNA: TGTGCCAGCAGCTCTCTAGCGGGGGAGCCTCTTACCTTCTCCTACAATGAGCAGTTCTTC
CDR3 protein: CASSSLAGEPLTFSYNEQFF

J gene: TRBJ2-7
clone size: -
D gene: -
V gene: TRBV6-2/TRBV6-3
CDR3 DNA: TGTGCCAGTCAGCCAAGGAGCTCCTACGAGCAGTACTTC
CDR3 protein: CASQPRSSYEQYF

J gene: TRBJ2-3
clone size: many
D gene: -
V gene: TRBV7-8
CDR3 DNA: TGTGCCAGTGCCGCCTTGACGGTGGGGGGCCGCACAGATACGCAGTATTTT
CDR3 protein: CASAALTVGGRTDTQYF

J gene: TRBJ2-7
clone size: -
D gene: -
V gene: TRBV7-3
CDR3 DNA: TGTGCCAGCAGCCCTGGTCCTAGGGAGCAGTACTTC
CDR3 protein: CASSPGPREQYF

J gene: TRBJ2-5
clone size: many
D gene: -
V gene: TRBV7-2
CDR3 DNA: TGTGCCAGCAGCTGGACGGTGGGGGAACAAGAGACCCAGTACTTC
CDR3 protein: CASSWTVGEQETQYF

J gene: TRBJ1-4
clone size: many
D gene: -
V gene: TRBV7-6
CDR3 DNA: TGTGCCAGCAGCTTAGTAGACTGGGGTGCAACTAATGAAAAACTGTTTTTT
CDR3 protein: CASSLVDWGATNEKLFF

J gene: TRBJ2-5
clone size: few
D gene: -
V gene: TRBV2
CDR3 DNA: TGTGCCACCCTGCTACCATTCCGGGACACCCAAGAGACCCAGTACTTC
CDR3 protein: CATLLPFRDTQETQYF

J gene: TRBJ1-5
clone size: -
D gene: TRBD1
V gene: TRBV5-4
CDR3 DNA: TGTGCCAGCAGCGAGGGGACAGTGCCCAATCAGCCCCAGCATTTT
CDR3 protein: CASSEGTVPNQPQHF

J gene: TRBJ2-2
clone size: -
D gene: -
V gene: TRBV3-1
CDR3 DNA: TGTGCCAGCAGCCAAGATGGGGGGATCGGGGAGCTGTTTTTT
CDR3 protein: CASSQDGGIGELFF

J gene: TRBJ2-1
clone size: many
D gene: -
V gene: TRBV7-2
CDR3 DNA: TGTGCCAGCAGCTCCCACAGAAGGCCCCTTTACAATGAGCAGTTCTTC
CDR3 protein: CASSSHRRPLYNEQFF

J gene: TRBJ1-2
clone size: few
D gene: -
V gene: TRBV9
CDR3 DNA: TGTGCCAGCAGCGTCGATTCCGGGACGGAAACCCTAGCTAACTATGGCTACACCTTC
CDR3 protein: CASSVDSGTETLANYGYTF

J gene: TRBJ1-1
clone size: few
D gene: TRBD1
V gene: TRBV7-9
CDR3 DNA: TGTGCCAGCAGCGGACCCGGGACAGGCTTCACTGAAGCTTTCTTT
CDR3 protein: CASSGPGTGFTEAFF

J gene: TRBJ1-5
clone size: -
D gene: TRBD1
V gene: TRBV19
CDR3 DNA: TGTGCCAGTACCGGGACAGTTAGCAATCAGCCCCAGCATTTT
CDR3 protein: CASTGTVSNQPQHF

J gene: TRBJ1-5
clone size: -
D gene: TRBD1
V gene: TRBV27
CDR3 DNA: TGTGCCAGCGGGGAAGGGACAGGCAATCAGCCCCAGCATTTT
CDR3 protein: CASGEGTGNQPQHF

J gene: TRBJ2-5
clone size: many
D gene: -
V gene: TRBV6-1
CDR3 DNA: TGTGCCAGCAGTGAAGATCAGGGGCAATGGGAGACCCAGTACTTC
CDR3 protein: CASSEDQGQWETQYF

J gene: TRBJ2-5
clone size: -
D gene: -
V gene: TRBV10-3
CDR3 DNA: TGTGCCACGCAAGCCAGCGAGTACCAAGAGACCCAGTACTTC
CDR3 protein: CATQASEYQETQYF

J gene: TRBJ2-1
clone size: -
D gene: -
V gene: TRBV27
CDR3 DNA: TGTGCCAGCAGTTTCGGTGGCTACGACAATGAGCAGTTCTTC
CDR3 protein: CASSFGGYDNEQFF

J gene: TRBJ2-3
clone size: -
D gene: -
V gene: TRBV6-1
CDR3 DNA: TGTGCCAGCTTCAGGACGCGTGCAGATACGCAGTATTTT
CDR3 protein: CASFRTRADTQYF

J gene: TRBJ1-2
clone size: many
D gene: -
V gene: TRBV7-9
CDR3 DNA: TGTGCCAGCAGCTCCACCGGGACAAGGGAAAACTATGGCTACACCTTC
CDR3 protein: CASSSTGTRENYGYTF

J gene: TRBJ2-1
clone size: -
D gene: -
V gene: TRBV12-3/TRBV12-4
CDR3 DNA: TGTGCCAGCAGTTTTAACGGGGAAGATAAGATGGATGAGCAGTTCTTC
CDR3 protein: CASSFNGEDKMDEQFF

J gene: TRBJ1-6
clone size: -
D gene: TRBD1
V gene: TRBV7-6
CDR3 DNA: TGTGCCAGCAGCTCAAACGCCCCAACAGGGGAGCATTCACCCCTCCACTTT
CDR3 protein: CASSSNAPTGEHSPLHF

J gene: TRBJ1-4
clone size: few
D gene: -
V gene: TRBV7-9
CDR3 DNA: TGTGCCAGCAGCCGAAGTTGGGCAACTAATGAAAAACTGTTTTTT
CDR3 protein: CASSRSWATNEKLFF

J gene: TRBJ2-7
clone size: -
D gene: -
V gene: TRBV6-2/TRBV6-3
CDR3 DNA: TGTGCCAGCAGAAGCCTACAGGTATCCGAGCAGTACTTC
CDR3 protein: CASRSLQVSEQYF

J gene: TRBJ1-1
clone size: -
D gene: -
V gene: TRBV10-3
CDR3 DNA: TGTGCCATCAGTGGGGTCATGAACACTGAAGCTTTCTTT
CDR3 protein: CAISGVMNTEAFF

J gene: TRBJ2-1
clone size: few
D gene: -
V gene: TRBV7-6
CDR3 DNA: TGTGCCAGCAGCTTAGCGGACGGTACGGGGCAGTTCTTC
CDR3 protein: CASSLADGTGQFF

J gene: TRBJ1-1
clone size: -
D gene: -
V gene: TRBV7-8
CDR3 DNA: TGTGCCAGCAGCCAACGGGGGGGGGCGGCGAACACTGAAGCTTTCTTT
CDR3 protein: CASSQRGGAANTEAFF

J gene: TRBJ1-2
clone size: -
D gene: -
V gene: TRBV28
CDR3 DNA: TGTGCCAGCAGTTTTCCCCCCTTAACACCGGGACCCCATAACTATGGCTACACCTTC
CDR3 protein: CASSFPPLTPGPHNYGYTF

J gene: TRBJ2-5
clone size: -
D gene: TRBD1
V gene: TRBV27
CDR3 DNA: TGTGCCAGCAGTTCCGACAGGGGGCTCAGAGAGACCCAGTACTTC
CDR3 protein: CASSSDRGLRETQYF

J gene: TRBJ2-5
clone size: -
D gene: -
V gene: TRBV9
CDR3 DNA: TGTGCCAGCAGCCCACTAGGGGGGAAAGAGACCCAGTACTTC
CDR3 protein: CASSPLGGKETQYF

J gene: TRBJ2-1
clone size: -
D gene: TRBD1
V gene: TRBV4-1
CDR3 DNA: TGCGCCAGCAGCCGGGCCGGGACAGGGAGTTACAATGAGCAGTTCTTC
CDR3 protein: CASSRAGTGSYNEQFF